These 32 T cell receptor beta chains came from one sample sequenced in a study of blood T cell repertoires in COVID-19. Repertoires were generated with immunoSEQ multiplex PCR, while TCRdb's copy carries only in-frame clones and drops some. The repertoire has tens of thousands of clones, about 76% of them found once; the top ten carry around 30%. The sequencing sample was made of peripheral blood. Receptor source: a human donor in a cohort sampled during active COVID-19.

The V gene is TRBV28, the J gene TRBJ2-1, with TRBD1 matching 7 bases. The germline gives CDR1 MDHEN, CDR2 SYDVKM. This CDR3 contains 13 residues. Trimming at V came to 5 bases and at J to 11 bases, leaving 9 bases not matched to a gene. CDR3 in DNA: TGTGCCAGCAGTGAGGGACAGACAAGGAAGCAGTTCTTC. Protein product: CASSEGQTRKQFF.

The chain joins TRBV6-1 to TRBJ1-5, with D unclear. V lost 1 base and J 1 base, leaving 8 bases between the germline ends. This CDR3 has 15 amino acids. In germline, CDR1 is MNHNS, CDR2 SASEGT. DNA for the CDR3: TGTGCCAGCAGTGAAGGGGCCGTAAGCAATCAGCCCCAGCATTTT. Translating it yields CASSEGAVSNQPQHF.

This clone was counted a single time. CDR3 in DNA: TGTGCCAGCACCAAAGGGTGCCCACAGGGTCGGGACACCGGGGAGCTGTTTTTT. Its translation: CASTKGCPQGRDTGELFF. This sequence joins TRBV21-1 and TRBJ2-2; the table's D call, TRBD1, has no DNA check behind it. TRBV21-1 corresponds to a pseudogene. The CDR3 is 18 residues long.

CDR3 DNA: TGTGCCAGCAAGGCCGGTGGAGGGGGCGTCGAGACCCAGTACTTC. This encodes CASKAGGGGVETQYF. This chain connects TRBV5-4 to TRBJ2-5; perhaps TRBD1 as D (7 bases). There are 15 residues in the CDR3. The V gene's germline CDR1 is SGHNT and CDR2 YYREEE (reference sequence). V lost 6 bases, J lost 5 bases, and 20 bases lay in between.

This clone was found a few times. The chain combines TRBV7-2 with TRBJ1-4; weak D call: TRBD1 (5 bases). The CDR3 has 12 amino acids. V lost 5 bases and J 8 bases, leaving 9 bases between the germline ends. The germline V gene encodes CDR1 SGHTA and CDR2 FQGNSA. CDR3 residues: CASSPDREKLFF. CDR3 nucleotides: TGTGCCAGCAGCCCCGACAGAGAAAAACTGTTTTTT.

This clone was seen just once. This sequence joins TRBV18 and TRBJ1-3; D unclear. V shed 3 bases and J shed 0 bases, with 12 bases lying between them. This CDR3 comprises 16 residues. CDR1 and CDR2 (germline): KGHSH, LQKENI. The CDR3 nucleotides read TGTGCCAGCTCACCTGGTGGCCCGGGCTCTGGAAACACCATATATTTT. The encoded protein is CASSPGGPGSGNTIYF.

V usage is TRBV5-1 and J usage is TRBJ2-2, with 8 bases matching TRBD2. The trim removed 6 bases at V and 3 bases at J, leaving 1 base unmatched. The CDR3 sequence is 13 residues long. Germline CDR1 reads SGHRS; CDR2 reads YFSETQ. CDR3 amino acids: CASKRGHTGELFF. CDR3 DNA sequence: TGCGCCAGCAAGCGGGGGCACACCGGGGAGCTGTTTTTT.

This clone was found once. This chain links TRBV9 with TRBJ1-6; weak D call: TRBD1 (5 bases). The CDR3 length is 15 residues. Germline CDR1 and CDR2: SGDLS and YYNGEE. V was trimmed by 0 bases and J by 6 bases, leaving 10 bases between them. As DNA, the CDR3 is TGTGCCAGCAGCGTAGTTGGAGGGGCTAATTCACCCCTCCACTTT. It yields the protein CASSVVGGANSPLHF.

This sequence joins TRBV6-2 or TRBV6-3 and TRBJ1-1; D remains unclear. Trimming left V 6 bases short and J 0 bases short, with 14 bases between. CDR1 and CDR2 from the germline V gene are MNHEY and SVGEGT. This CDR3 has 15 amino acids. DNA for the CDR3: TGTGCCAGCAGCCTTGGAGTACCGATGAACACTGAAGCTTTCTTT. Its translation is CASSLGVPMNTEAFF.

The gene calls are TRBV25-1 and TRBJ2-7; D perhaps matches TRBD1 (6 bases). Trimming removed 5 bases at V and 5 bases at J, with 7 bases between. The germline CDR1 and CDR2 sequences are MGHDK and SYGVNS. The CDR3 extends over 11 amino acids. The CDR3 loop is CASSNRDEQYF. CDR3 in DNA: TGTGCCAGCAGTAACAGGGACGAGCAGTACTTC.

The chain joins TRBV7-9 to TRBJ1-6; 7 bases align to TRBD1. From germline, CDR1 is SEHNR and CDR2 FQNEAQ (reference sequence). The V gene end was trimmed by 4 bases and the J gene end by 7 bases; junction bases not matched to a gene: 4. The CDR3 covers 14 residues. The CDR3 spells CASSSGRGNSPLHF. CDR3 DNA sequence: TGTGCCAGCAGCTCGGGCAGGGGGAATTCACCCCTCCACTTT.

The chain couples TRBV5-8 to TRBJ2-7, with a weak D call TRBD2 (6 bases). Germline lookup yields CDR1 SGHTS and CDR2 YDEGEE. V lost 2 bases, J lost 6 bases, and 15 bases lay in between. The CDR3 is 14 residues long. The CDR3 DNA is TGTGCCAGCAGCTTCGGGGGTATGATGGGCGAGCAGTACTTC. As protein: CASSFGGMMGEQYF.

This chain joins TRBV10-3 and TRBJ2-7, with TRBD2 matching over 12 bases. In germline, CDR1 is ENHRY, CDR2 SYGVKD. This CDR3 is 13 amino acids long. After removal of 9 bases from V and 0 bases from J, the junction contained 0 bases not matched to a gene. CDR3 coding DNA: TGTGCCATGGGACTAGCGGGCTCCTACGAGCAGTACTTC. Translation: CAMGLAGSYEQYF.

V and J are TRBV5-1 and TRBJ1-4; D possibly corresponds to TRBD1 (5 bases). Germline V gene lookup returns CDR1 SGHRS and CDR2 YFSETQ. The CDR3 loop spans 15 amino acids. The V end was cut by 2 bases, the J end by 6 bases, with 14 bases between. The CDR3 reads CASSLAGQGYEKLFF. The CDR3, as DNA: TGCGCCAGCAGCTTAGCCGGGCAGGGATATGAAAAACTGTTTTTT.

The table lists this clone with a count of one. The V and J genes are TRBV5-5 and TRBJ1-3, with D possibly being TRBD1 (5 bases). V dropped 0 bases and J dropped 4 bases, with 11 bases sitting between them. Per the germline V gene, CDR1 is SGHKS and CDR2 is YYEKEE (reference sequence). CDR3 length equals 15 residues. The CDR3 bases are TGTGCCAGCAGCTTGGAGGCAGGGTACGGAAACACCATATATTTT. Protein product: CASSLEAGYGNTIYF.

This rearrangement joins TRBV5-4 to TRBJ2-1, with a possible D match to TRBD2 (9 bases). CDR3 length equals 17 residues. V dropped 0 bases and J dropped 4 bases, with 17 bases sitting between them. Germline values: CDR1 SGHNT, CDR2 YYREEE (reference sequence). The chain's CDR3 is CASSLAGGAGGYNEQFF. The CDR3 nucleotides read TGTGCCAGCAGCTTGGCAGGGGGCGCGGGGGGGTACAATGAGCAGTTCTTC.

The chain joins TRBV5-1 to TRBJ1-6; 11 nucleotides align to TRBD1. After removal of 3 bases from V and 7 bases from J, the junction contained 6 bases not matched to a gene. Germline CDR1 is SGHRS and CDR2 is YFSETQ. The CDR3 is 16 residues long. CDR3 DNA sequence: TGCGCCAGCAGCTGGACAGGGGGCAGGGAAAATTCACCCCTCCACTTT. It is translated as CASSWTGGRENSPLHF.

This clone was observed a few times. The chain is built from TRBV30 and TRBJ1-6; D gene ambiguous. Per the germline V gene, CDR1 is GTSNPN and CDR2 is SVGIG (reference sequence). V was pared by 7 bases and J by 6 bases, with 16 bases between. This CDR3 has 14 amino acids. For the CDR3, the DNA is TGTGCCTCCGCGTTGAGTCTTCGTAATTCACCCCTCCACTTT. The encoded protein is CASALSLRNSPLHF. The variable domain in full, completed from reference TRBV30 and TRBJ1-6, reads SQTIHQWPATLVQPVGSPLSLECTVEGTSNPNLYWYRQAAGRGLQLLFYSVGIGQISSEVPQNLSASRPQDRQFILSSKKLLLSDSGFYLCASALSLRNSPLHFGNGTRLTVT.

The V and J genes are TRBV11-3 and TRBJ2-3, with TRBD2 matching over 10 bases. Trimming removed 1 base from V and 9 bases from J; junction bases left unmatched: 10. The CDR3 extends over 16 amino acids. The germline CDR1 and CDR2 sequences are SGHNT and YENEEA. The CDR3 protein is CASSLVSGGVSGTQYF. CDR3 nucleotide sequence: TGTGCCAGCAGCTTAGTCAGCGGGGGGGTCTCTGGGACGCAGTATTTT.

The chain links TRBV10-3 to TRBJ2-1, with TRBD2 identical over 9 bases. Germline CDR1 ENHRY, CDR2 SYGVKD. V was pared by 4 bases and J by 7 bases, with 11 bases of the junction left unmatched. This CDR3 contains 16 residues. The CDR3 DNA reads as TGTGCCATCAGTGCAAGCGATAGCGGGAGTATAAATGAGCAGTTCTTC. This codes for CAISASDSGSINEQFF.

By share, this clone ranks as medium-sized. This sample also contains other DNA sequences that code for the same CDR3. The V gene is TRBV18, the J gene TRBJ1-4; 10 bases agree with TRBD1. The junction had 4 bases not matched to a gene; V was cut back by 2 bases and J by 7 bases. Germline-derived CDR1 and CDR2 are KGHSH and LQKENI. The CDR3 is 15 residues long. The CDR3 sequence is CASSPRGQGTEKLFF. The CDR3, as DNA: TGTGCCAGCTCACCAAGGGGACAGGGGACTGAAAAACTGTTTTTT.

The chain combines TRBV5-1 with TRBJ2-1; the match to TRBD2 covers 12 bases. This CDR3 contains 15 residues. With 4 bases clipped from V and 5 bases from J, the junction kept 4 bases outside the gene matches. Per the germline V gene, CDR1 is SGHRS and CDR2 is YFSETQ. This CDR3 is CASSALAGGDNEQFF. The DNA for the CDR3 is TGCGCCAGCAGCGCACTAGCGGGGGGTGACAATGAGCAGTTCTTC.

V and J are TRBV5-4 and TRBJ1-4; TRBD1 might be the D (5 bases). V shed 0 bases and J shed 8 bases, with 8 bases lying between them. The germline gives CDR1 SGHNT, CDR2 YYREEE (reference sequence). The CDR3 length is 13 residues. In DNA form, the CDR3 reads TGTGCCAGCAGCTTGGGTAGGGGAGAAAAACTGTTTTTT. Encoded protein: CASSLGRGEKLFF.

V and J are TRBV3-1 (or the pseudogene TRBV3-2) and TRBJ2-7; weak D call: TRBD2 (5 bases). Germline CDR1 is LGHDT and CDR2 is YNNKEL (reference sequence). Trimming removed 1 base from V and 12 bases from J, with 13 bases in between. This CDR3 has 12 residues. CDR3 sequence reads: CASSQGGGQPYF. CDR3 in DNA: TGTGCCAGCAGCCAAGGAGGAGGCCAGCCGTACTTC.

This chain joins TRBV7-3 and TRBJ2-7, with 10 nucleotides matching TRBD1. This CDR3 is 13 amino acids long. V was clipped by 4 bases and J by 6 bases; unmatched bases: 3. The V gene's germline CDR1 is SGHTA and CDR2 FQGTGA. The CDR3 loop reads CASSSGQGGEQYF. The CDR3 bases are TGTGCCAGCAGCTCCGGACAGGGGGGCGAGCAGTACTTC.

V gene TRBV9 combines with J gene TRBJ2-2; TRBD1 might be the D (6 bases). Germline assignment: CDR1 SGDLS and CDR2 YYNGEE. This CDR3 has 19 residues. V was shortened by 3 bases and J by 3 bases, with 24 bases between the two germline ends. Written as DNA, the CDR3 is TGTGCCAGCAGCGGCAGCTCCGCTGGACAGTTAAGGCACACCGGGGAGCTGTTTTTT. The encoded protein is CASSGSSAGQLRHTGELFF.

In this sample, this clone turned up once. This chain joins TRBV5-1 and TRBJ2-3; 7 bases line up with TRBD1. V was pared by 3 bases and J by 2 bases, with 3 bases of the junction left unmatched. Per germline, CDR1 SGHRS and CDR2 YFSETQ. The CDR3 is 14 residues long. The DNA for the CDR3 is TGCGCCAGCAGCTCGGGACAGTTCACAGATACGCAGTATTTT. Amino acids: CASSSGQFTDTQYF.

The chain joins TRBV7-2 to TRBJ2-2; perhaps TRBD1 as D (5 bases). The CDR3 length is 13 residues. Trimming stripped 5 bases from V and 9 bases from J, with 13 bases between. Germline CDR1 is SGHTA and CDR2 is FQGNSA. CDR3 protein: CASSPRQPRELFF. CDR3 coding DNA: TGTGCCAGCAGCCCCCGACAGCCGAGGGAGCTGTTTTTT.

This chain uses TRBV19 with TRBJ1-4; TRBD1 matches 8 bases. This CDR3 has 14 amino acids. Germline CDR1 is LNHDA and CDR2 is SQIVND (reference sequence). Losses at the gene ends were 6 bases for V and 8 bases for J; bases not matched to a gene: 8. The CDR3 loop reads CASSPTGESEKLFF. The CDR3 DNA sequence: TGTGCCAGTAGCCCGACAGGGGAGAGCGAAAAACTGTTTTTT. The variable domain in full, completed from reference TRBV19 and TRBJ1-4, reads DGGITQSPKYLFRKEGQNVTLSCEQNLNHDAMYWYRQDPGQGLRLIYYSQIVNDFQKGDIAEGYSVSREKKESFPLTVTSAQKNPTAFYLCASSPTGESEKLFFGSGTQLSVL.

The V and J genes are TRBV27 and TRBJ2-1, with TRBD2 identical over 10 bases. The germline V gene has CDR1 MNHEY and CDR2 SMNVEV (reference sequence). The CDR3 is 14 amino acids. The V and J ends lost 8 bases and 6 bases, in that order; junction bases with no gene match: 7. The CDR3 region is CASRSGRLGNEQFF. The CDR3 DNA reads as TGTGCCAGCCGTAGCGGGAGGTTGGGCAATGAGCAGTTCTTC.

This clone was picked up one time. CDR3 DNA: TGTGCCAGTAGTCCCGGGACTAGGGGGTACAATGAGCAGTTCTTC. This sequence encodes CASSPGTRGYNEQFF. The chain links TRBV19 to TRBJ2-1, with TRBD2 matching 8 bases. The V segment lost 5 bases and the J segment 4 bases; nucleotides outside the gene matches: 7. Germline CDR1 is LNHDA and CDR2 is SQIVND (reference sequence). This CDR3 comprises 15 residues.

CDR3 DNA sequence: TGTGCCAGCAGACGTGAGACCGGGGAGCTGTTTTTT. Protein: CASRRETGELFF. V and J are TRBV28 and TRBJ2-2; D is unclear. Looked up from germline, CDR1 is MDHEN and CDR2 is SYDVKM. Trimming pared 6 bases from V and 5 bases from J, leaving 7 bases between. The CDR3 totals 12 residues. Complete variable domain (other parts from reference TRBV28 and TRBJ2-2): DVKVTQSSRYLVKRTGEKVFLECVQDMDHENMFWYRQDPGLGLRLIYFSYDVKMKEKGDIPEGYSVSREKKERFSLILESASTNQTSMYLCASRRETGELFFGEGSRLTVL.